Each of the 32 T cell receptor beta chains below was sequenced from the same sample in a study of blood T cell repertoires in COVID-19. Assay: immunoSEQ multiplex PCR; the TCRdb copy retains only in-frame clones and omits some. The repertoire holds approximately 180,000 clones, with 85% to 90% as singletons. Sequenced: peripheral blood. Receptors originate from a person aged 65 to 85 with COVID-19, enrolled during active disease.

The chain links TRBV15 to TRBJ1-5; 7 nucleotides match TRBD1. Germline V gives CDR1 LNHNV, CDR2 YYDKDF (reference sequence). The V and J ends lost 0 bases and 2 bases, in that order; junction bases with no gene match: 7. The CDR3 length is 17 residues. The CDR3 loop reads CATSRDWAGGGNQPQHF. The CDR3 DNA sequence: TGTGCCACCAGCAGAGATTGGGCAGGGGGAGGCAATCAGCCCCAGCATTTT.

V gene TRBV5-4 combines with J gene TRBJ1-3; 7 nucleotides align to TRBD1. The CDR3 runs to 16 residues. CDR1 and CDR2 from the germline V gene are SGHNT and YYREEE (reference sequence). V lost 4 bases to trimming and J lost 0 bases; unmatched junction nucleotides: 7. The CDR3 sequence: CASSVDRAGSGNTIYF. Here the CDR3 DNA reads TGTGCCAGCAGCGTTGACAGGGCAGGCTCTGGAAACACCATATATTTT. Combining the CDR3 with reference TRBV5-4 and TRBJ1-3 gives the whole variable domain ETGVTQSPTHLIKTRGQQVTLRCSSQSGHNTVSWYQQALGQGPQFIFQYYREEENGRGNFPPRFSGLQFPNYSSELNVNALELDDSALYLCASSVDRAGSGNTIYFGEGSWLTVV.

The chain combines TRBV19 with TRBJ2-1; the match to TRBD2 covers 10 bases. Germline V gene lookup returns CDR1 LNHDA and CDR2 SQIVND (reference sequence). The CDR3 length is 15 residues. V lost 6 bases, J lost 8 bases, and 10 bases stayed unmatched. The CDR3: CASRPAGGPWDEQFF. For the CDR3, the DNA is TGTGCCAGTAGGCCAGCGGGAGGGCCTTGGGATGAGCAGTTCTTC. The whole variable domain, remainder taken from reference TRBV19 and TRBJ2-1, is DGGITQSPKYLFRKEGQNVTLSCEQNLNHDAMYWYRQDPGQGLRLIYYSQIVNDFQKGDIAEGYSVSREKKESFPLTVTSAQKNPTAFYLCASRPAGGPWDEQFFGPGTRLTVL.

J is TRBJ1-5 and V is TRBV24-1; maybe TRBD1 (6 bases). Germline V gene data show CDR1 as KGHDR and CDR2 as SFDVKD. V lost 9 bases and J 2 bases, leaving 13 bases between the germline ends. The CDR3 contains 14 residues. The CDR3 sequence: CATGDRFRNQPQHF. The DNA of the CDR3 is TGTGCCACCGGCGACAGGTTTCGCAATCAGCCCCAGCATTTT.

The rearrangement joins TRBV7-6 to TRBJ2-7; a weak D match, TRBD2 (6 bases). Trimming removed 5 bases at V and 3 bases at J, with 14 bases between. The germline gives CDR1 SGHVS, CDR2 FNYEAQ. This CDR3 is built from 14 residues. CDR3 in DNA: TGTGCCAGCAGCGCGACGGGACTCCTCTACGAGCAGTACTTC. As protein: CASSATGLLYEQYF.

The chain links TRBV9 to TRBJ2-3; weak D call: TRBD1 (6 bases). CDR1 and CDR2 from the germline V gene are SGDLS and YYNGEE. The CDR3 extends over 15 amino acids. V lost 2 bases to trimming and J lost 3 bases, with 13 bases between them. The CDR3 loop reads CASSVEGVGTDTQYF. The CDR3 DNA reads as TGTGCCAGCAGCGTTGAGGGGGTTGGGACAGATACGCAGTATTTT.

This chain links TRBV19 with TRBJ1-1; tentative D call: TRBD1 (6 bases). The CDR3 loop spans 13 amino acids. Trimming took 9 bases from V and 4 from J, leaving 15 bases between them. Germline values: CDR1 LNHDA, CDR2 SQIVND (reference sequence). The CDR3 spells CASHNTGPTEAFF. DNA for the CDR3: TGTGCCAGCCACAATACAGGGCCCACTGAAGCTTTCTTT.

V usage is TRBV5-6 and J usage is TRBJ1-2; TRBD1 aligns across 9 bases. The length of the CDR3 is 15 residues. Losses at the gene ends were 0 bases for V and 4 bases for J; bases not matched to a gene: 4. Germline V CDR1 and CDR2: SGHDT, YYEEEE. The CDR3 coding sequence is TGTGCCAGCAGCTTGGTTGGGACAGGGATCTATGGCTACACCTTC. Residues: CASSLVGTGIYGYTF.

Here the CDR3 reads CSVVGQGYEQYF. DNA for the CDR3: TGCAGCGTCGTTGGACAGGGCTACGAGCAGTACTTC. The chain recombines TRBV29-1 with TRBJ2-7, with 8 bases that match TRBD1. This CDR3 is built from 12 residues. V gave up 6 bases and J gave up 3 bases; unmatched junction bases: 4. Per the germline V gene, CDR1 is SQVTM and CDR2 is ANQGSEA.

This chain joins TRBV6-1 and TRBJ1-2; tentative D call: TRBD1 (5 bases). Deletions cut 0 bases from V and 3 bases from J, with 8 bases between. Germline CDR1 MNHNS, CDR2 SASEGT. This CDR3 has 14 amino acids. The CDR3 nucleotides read TGTGCCAGCAGTGAAGCAGGGGTCGACTATGGCTACACCTTC. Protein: CASSEAGVDYGYTF.

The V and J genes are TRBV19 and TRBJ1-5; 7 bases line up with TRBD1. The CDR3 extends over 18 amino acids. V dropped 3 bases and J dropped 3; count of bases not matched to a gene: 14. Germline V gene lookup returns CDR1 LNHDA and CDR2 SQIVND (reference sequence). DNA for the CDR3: TGTGCCAGTAGTATTCGGTCTATTGGCAGGGGGGCCAATCAGCCCCAGCATTTT. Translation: CASSIRSIGRGANQPQHF.

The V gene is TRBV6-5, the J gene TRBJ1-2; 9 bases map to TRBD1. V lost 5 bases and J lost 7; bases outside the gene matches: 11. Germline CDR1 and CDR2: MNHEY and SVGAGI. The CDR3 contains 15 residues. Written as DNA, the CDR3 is TGTGCCAGCAGTATTACAGGGGGCGCATTGAGTGGCTACACCTTC. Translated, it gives CASSITGGALSGYTF.

DNA for the CDR3: TGTGCCAGCAGCTTAAGGCAACTAGCGGGAGACAATGAGCAGTTCTTC. This gives the protein CASSLRQLAGDNEQFF. The chain joins TRBV7-8 to TRBJ2-1, with 11 bases lining up with TRBD2. Germline CDR1 and CDR2: SGHVS and FQNEAQ. This CDR3 has 16 amino acids. Germline trimming cut 2 bases from V and 5 bases from J; bases unmatched to any gene: 5.

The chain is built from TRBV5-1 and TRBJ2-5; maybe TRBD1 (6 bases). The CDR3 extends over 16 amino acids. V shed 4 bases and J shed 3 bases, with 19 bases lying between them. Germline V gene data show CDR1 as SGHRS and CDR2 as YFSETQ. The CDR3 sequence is CASSAGQMSIKETQYF. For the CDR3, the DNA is TGCGCCAGCAGCGCCGGACAGATGTCGATTAAAGAGACCCAGTACTTC.

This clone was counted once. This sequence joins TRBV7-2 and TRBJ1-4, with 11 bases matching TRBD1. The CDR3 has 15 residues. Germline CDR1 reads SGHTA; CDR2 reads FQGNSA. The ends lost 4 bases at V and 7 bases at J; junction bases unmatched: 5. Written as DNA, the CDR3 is TGTGCCAGCAGCTCCTCCGGGACAGGGGGTGAAAAACTGTTTTTT. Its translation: CASSSSGTGGEKLFF.

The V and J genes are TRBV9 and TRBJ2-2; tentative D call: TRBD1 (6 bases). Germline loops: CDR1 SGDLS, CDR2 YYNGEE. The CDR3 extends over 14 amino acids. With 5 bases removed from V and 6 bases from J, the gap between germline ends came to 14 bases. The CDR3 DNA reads TGTGCCAGCAGGGGACACATGGACTCCGGGGAGCTGTTTTTT. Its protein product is CASRGHMDSGELFF.

In DNA form, the CDR3 reads TGTGCCAGCAAAAAGATCCGGCAGGGCCCCGATACGCAGTATTTT. Its protein product is CASKKIRQGPDTQYF. This chain uses TRBV28 with TRBJ2-3; weak D call: TRBD1 (5 bases). The CDR3 length is 15 residues. V was trimmed by 7 bases and J by 6 bases, leaving 20 bases between them. CDR1 and CDR2 from the germline V gene are MDHEN and SYDVKM.

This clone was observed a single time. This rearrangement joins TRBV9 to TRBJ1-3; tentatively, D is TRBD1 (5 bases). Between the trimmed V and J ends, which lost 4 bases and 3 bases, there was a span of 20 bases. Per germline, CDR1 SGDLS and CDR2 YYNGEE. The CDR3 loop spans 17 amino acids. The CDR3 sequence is CASSIRPDTGGGNTIYF. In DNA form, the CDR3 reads TGTGCCAGCAGCATACGCCCCGATACAGGTGGTGGAAACACCATATATTTT.

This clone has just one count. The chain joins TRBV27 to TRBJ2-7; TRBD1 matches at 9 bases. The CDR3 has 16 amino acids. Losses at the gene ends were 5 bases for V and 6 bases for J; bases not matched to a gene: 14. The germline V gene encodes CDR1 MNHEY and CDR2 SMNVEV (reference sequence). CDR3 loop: CASSPSRGTGSSEQYF. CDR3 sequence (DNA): TGTGCCAGCAGTCCTTCCCGGGGGACAGGGTCTTCCGAGCAGTACTTC.

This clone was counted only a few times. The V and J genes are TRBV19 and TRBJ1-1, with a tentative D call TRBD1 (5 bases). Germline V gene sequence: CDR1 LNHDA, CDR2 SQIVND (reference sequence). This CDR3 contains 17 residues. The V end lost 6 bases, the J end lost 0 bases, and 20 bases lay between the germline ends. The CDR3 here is CASRMGRVPAMNTEAFF. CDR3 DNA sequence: TGTGCCAGTAGGATGGGCAGGGTACCTGCAATGAACACTGAAGCTTTCTTT.

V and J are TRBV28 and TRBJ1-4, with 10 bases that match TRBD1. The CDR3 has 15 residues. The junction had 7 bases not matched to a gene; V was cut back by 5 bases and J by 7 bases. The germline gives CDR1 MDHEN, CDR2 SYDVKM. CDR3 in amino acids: CASSPSDRGIEKLFF. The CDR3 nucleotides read TGTGCCAGCAGTCCCTCGGACAGGGGGATTGAAAAACTGTTTTTT. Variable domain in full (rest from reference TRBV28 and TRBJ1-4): DVKVTQSSRYLVKRTGEKVFLECVQDMDHENMFWYRQDPGLGLRLIYFSYDVKMKEKGDIPEGYSVSREKKERFSLILESASTNQTSMYLCASSPSDRGIEKLFFGSGTQLSVL.

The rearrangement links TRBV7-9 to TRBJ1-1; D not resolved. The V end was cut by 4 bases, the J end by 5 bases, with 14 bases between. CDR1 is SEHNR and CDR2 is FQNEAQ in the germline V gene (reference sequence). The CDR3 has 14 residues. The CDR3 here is CASSSVLSGTEAFF. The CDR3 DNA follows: TGTGCCAGCAGCTCCGTCCTCTCGGGGACTGAAGCTTTCTTT. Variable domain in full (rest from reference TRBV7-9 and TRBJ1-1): DTGVSQNPRHKITKRGQNVTFRCDPISEHNRLYWYRQTLGQGPEFLTYFQNEAQLEKSRLLSDRFSAERPKGSFSTLEIQRTEQGDSAMYLCASSSVLSGTEAFFGQGTRLTVV.

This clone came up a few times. Written as DNA, the CDR3 is TGTGCCAGCAGCCGGACGGGGGGGGGACTGTCTCCGTACGAGCAGTACTTC. Translated: CASSRTGGGLSPYEQYF. The gene calls are TRBV3-1 (or the pseudogene TRBV3-2) and TRBJ2-7, with 8 bases aligning to TRBD2. Germline CDR1 and CDR2: LGHDT and YNNKEL (reference sequence). The CDR3 has 17 amino acids. The junction had 15 bases not matched to a gene; V was cut back by 4 bases and J by 4 bases.

CDR3 protein: CASSLALGYGYTF. For the CDR3, the DNA is TGTGCCAGCAGCTTAGCGCTCGGGTATGGCTACACCTTC. J is TRBJ1-2 and V is TRBV7-2, with unresolved D. Deletions cut 0 bases from V and 5 bases from J, with 7 bases between. The CDR3 spans 13 residues. CDR1 SGHTA and CDR2 FQGNSA come from the germline V gene.

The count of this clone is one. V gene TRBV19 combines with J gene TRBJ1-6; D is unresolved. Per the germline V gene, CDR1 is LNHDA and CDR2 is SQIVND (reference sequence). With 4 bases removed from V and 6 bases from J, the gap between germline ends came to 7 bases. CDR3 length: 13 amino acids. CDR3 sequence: CASSTSANSPLHF. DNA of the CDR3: TGTGCCAGTAGTACCAGTGCTAATTCACCCCTCCACTTT.

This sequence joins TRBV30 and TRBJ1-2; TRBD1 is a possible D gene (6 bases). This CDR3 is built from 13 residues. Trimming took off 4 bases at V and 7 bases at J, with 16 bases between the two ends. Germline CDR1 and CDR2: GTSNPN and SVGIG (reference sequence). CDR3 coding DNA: TGTGCCTGGACAGGGGAGGGAGCGGTTGGCTACACCTTC. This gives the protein CAWTGEGAVGYTF.

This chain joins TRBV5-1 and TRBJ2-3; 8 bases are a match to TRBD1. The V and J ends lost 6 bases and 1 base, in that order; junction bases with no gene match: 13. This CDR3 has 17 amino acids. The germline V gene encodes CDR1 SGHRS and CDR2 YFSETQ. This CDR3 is CASTLTPQGDGTDTQYF. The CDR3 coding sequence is TGCGCCAGCACTCTAACTCCACAGGGGGACGGCACAGATACGCAGTATTTT.

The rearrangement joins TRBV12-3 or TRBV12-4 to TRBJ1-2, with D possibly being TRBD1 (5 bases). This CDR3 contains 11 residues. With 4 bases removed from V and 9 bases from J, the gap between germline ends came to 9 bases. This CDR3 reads CASSSTDSYTF. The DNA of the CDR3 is TGTGCCAGCAGTTCGACAGACAGCTACACCTTC.

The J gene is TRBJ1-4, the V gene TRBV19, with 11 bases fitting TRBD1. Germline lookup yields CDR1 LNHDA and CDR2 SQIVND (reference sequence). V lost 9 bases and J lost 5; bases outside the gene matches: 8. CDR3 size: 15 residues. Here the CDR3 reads CASKTGTGGNEKLFF. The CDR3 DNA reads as TGTGCCAGCAAGACCGGGACAGGGGGAAATGAAAAACTGTTTTTT.

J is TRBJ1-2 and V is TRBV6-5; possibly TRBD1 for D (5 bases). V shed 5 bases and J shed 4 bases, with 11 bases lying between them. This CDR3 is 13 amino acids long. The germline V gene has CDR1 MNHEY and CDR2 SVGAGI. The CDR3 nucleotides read TGTGCCAGCAGTACATCCGGGGGCTATGGCTACACCTTC. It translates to CASSTSGGYGYTF.

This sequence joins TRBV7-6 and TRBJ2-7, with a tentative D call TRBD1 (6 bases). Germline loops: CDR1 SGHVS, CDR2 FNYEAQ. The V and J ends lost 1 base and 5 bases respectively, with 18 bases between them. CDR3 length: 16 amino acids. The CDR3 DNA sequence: TGTGCCAGCAGCTTAGGTTTTACAGGGTGGAGTAACGAGCAGTACTTC. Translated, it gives CASSLGFTGWSNEQYF.

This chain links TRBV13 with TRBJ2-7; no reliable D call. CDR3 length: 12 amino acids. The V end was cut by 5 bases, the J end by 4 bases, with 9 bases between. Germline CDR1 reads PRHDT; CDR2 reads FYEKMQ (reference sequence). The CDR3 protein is CASSLPGYEQYF. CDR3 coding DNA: TGTGCCAGCAGCCTACCCGGGTACGAGCAGTACTTC.